This T cell receptor (beta chain) was observed in a study of cytomegalovirus exposure and HLA in healthy donors. The PCR used 60 Vbeta and 13 Jbeta primers. Profiling relied on immunoSEQ multiplex PCR, and the TCRdb table lists in-frame clones only, not all of them. Of 85,000 to 100,000 clones listed, 65% to 80% were seen once; the top ten hold roughly 8.4%. Germline CDR1 and CDR2: LNHDA and SQIVND (reference sequence). The CDR3 loop spans 17 amino acids. With V trimmed by 6 bases and J by 5 bases, 9 bases remained unmatched. Sequencing was carried out using PBMCs. The sequence derives from a human donor in good health. The chain has TRBV19 and TRBJ2-1; 14 bases map to TRBD2. This CDR3 reads CASRELGLAGEHNEQFF. In DNA form, the CDR3 reads TGTGCCAGTAGGGAATTGGGACTAGCGGGGGAACACAATGAGCAGTTCTTC.